This TCR beta chain comes out of a study of T cell changes during pregnancy in multiple sclerosis. Only in-frame clones appear in the TCRdb table, and some are missing; sequencing was by immunoSEQ multiplex PCR. The table shows under 75,000 clones, with around 91% occurring only once. CDR1 LGHNA and CDR2 YSLEER come from the germline V gene. V lost 1 base and J 1 base, leaving 8 bases between the germline ends. The CDR3 is 14 residues long. This clonotype was sampled from a female donor in good health, enrolled as a control in a pregnancy study. The material sequenced was peripheral blood, taken in the third trimester of pregnancy. V is TRBV4-3 and J is TRBJ2-7; D unresolved. The CDR3 loop reads CASSQVVGSYEQYF. The CDR3 DNA follows: TGCGCCAGCAGCCAAGTCGTCGGTTCCTACGAGCAGTACTTC.